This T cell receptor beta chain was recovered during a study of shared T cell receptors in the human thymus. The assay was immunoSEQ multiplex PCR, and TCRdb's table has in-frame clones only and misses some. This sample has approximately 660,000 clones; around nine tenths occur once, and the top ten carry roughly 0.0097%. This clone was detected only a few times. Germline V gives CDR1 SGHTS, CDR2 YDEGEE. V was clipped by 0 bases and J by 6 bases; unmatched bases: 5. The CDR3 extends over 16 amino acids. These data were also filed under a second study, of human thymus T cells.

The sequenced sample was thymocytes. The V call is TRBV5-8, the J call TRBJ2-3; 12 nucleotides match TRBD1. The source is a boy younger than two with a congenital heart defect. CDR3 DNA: TGTGCCAGCAGCTTGGTGGGACAGGGGGCAAACGATACGCAGTATTTT. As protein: CASSLVGQGANDTQYF.